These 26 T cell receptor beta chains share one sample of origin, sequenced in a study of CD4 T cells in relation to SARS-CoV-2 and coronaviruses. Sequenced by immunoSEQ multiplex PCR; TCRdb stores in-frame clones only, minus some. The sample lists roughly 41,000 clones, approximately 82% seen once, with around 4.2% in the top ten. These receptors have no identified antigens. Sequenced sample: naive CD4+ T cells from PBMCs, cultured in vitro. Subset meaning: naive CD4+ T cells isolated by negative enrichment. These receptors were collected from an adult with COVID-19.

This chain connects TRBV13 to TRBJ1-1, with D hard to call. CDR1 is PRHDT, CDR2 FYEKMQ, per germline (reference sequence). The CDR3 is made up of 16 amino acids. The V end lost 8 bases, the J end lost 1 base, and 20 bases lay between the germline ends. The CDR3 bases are TGTGCCAGCCATGGTGGGATAGCAGGATGGAACACTGAAGCTTTCTTT. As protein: CASHGGIAGWNTEAFF.

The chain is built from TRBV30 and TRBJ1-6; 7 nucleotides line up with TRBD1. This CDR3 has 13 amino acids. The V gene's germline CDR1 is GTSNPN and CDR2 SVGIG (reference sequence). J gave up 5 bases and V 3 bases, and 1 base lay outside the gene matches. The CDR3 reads CAWSGTDNSPLHF. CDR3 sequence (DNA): TGTGCCTGGAGCGGGACAGATAATTCACCCCTCCACTTT.

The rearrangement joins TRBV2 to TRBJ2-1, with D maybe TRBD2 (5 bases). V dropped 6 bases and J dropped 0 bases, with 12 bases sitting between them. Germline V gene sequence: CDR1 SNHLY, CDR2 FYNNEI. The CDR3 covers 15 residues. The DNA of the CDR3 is TGTGCCAGCAGCTCGCGGGTTAGCTCCTACAATGAGCAGTTCTTC. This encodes CASSSRVSSYNEQFF. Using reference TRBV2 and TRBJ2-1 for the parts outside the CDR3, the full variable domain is EPEVTQTPSHQVTQMGQEVILRCVPISNHLYFYWYRQILGQKVEFLVSFYNNEISEKSEIFDDQFSVERPDGSNFTLKIRSTKLEDSAMYFCASSSRVSSYNEQFFGPGTRLTVL.

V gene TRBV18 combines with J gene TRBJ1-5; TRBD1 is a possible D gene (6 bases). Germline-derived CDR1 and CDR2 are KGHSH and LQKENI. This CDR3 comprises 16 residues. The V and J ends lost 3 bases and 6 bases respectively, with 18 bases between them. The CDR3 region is CASSPLARGVSQPQHF. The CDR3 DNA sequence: TGTGCCAGCTCACCCTTGGCCAGGGGTGTAAGTCAGCCCCAGCATTTT. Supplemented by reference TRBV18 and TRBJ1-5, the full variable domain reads NAGVMQNPRHLVRRRGQEARLRCSPMKGHSHVYWYRQLPEEGLKFMVYLQKENIIDESGMPKERFSAEFPKEGPSILRIQQVVRGDSAAYFCASSPLARGVSQPQHFGDGTRLSIL.

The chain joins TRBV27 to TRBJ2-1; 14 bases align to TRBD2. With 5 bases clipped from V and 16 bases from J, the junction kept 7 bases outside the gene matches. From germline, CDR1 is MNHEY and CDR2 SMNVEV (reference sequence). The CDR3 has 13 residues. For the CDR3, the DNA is TGTGCCAGCAGTGCGGGACTAGCGGGAGAAAAATTCTTC. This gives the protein CASSAGLAGEKFF.

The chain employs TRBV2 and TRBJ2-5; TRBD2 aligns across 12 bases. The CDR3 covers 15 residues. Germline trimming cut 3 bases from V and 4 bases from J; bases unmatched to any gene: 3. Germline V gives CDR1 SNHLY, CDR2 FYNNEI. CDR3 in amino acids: CASSDSGLAGETQYF. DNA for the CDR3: TGTGCCAGCAGTGATTCGGGACTAGCGGGAGAGACCCAGTACTTC.

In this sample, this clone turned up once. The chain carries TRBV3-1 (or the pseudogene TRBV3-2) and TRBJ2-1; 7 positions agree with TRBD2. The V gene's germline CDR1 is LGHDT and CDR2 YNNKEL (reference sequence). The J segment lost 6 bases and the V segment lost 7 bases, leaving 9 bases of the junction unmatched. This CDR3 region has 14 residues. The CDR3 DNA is TGTGCCAGCAACGAGCGGGGTTCAGGCAATGAGCAGTTCTTC. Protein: CASNERGSGNEQFF.

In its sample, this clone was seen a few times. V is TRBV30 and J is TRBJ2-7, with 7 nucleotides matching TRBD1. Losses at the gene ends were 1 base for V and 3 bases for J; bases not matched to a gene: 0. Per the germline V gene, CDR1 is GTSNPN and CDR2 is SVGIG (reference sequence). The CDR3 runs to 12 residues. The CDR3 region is CAWSGTGYEQYF. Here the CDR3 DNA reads TGTGCCTGGAGTGGGACAGGCTACGAGCAGTACTTC.

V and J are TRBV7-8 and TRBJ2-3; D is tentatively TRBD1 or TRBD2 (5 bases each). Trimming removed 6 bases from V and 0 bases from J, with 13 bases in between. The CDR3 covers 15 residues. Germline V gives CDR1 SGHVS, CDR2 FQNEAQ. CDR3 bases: TGTGCCAGCAGTCAGAGGGGAGAAAGCACAGATACGCAGTATTTT. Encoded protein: CASSQRGESTDTQYF.

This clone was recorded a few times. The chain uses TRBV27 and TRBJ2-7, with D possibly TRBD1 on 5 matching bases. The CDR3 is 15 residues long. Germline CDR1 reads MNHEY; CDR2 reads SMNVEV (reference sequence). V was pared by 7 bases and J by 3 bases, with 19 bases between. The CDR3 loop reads CASTSRKGSSYEQYF. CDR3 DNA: TGTGCCAGCACCTCCAGAAAGGGGTCTAGCTACGAGCAGTACTTC.

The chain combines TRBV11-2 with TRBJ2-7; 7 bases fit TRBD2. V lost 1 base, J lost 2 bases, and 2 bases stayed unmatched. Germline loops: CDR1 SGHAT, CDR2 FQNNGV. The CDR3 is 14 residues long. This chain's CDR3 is CASSLALAAYEQYF. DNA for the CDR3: TGTGCCAGCAGCTTAGCTCTAGCGGCCTACGAGCAGTACTTC.

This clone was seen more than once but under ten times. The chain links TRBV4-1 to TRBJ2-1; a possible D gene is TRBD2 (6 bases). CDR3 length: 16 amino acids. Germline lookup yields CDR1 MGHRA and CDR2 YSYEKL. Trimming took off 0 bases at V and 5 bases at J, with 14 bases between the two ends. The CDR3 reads CASSQETLAVNNEQFF. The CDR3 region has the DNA TGCGCCAGCAGCCAAGAAACACTAGCAGTTAACAATGAGCAGTTCTTC.

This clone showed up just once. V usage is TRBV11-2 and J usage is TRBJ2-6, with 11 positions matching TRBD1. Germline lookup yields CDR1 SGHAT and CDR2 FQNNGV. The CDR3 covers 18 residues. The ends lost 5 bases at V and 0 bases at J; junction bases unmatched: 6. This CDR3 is CASSHPGTGGSGANVLTF. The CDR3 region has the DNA TGTGCCAGCAGCCACCCCGGGACAGGGGGCTCTGGGGCCAACGTCCTGACTTTC.

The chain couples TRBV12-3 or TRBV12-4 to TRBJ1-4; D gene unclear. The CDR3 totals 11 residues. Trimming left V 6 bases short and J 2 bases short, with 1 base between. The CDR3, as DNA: TGTGCCAGCAGCACTAATGAAAAACTGTTTTTT. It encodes CASSTNEKLFF.

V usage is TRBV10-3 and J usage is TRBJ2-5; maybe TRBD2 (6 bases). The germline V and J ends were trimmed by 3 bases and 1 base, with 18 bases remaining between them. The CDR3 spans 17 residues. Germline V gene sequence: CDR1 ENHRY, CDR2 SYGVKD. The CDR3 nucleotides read TGTGCCATCAGTGACCCGACCAGGAGGAGGGGCCAAGAGACCCAGTACTTC. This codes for CAISDPTRRRGQETQYF.

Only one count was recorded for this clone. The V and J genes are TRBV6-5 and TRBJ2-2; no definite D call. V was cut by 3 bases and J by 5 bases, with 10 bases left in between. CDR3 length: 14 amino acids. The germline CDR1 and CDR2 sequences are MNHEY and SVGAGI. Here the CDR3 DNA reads TGTGCCAGCAGTTATTCGTGGCGGACCGGGGAGCTGTTTTTT. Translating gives CASSYSWRTGELFF.

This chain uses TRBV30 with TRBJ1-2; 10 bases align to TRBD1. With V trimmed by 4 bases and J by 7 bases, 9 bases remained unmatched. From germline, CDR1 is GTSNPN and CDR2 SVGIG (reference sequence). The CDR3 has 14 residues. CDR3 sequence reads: CAWTTGTGVSGYTF. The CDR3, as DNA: TGTGCCTGGACCACCGGGACAGGGGTTTCTGGCTACACCTTC.

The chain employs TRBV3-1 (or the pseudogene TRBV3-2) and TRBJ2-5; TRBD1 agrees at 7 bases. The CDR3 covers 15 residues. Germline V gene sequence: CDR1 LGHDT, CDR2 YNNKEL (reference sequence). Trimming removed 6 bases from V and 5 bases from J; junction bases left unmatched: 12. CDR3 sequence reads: CASSQQQGGWETQYF. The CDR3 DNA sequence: TGTGCCAGCAGTCAACAGCAAGGGGGCTGGGAGACCCAGTACTTC.

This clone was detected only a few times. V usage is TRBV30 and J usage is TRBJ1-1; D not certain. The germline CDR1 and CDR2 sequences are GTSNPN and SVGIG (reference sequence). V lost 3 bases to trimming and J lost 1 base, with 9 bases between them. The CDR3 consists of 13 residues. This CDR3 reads CAWSPGANTEAFF. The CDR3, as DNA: TGTGCCTGGAGCCCAGGTGCGAACACTGAAGCTTTCTTT. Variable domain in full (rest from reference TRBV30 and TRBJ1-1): SQTIHQWPATLVQPVGSPLSLECTVEGTSNPNLYWYRQAAGRGLQLLFYSVGIGQISSEVPQNLSASRPQDRQFILSSKKLLLSDSGFYLCAWSPGANTEAFFGQGTRLTVV.

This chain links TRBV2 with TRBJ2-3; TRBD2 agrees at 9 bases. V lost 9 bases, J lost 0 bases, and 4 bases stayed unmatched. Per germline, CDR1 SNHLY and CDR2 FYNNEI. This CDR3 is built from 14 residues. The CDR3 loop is CARSTSGSTDTQYF. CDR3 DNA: TGTGCCAGATCGACTAGCGGAAGCACAGATACGCAGTATTTT.

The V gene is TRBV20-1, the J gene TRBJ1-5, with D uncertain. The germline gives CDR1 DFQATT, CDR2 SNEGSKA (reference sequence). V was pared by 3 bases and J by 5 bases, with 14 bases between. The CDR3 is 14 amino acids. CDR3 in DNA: TGCAGTGCTAGTGAACGCTTCGGGTATCAGCCCCAGCATTTT. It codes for CSASERFGYQPQHF.

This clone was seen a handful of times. CDR3 region: CASSRREGLAGVPDTQYF. The CDR3 DNA reads TGCGCCAGCAGCCGGCGAGAAGGGTTAGCGGGAGTCCCAGATACGCAGTATTTT. The chain uses TRBV4-1 and TRBJ2-3; 9 bases fit TRBD2. The CDR3 runs 18 residues. J gave up 4 bases and V 4 bases, and 15 bases lay outside the gene matches. Germline assignment: CDR1 MGHRA and CDR2 YSYEKL.

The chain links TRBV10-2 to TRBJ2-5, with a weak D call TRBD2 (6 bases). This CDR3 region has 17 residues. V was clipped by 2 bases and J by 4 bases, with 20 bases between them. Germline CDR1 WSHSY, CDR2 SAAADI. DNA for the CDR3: TGCGCCAGCAGTGAGGGCTGGACACTCTCGGGGGTAGAGACCCAGTACTTC. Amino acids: CASSEGWTLSGVETQYF.

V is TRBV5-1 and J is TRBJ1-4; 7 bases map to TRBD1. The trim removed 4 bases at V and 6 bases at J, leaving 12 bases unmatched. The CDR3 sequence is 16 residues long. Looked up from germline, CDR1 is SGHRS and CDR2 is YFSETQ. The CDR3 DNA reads TGCGCCAGCAGCGAGGGGCTGACAGGGTGGTATGAAAAACTGTTTTTT. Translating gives CASSEGLTGWYEKLFF.

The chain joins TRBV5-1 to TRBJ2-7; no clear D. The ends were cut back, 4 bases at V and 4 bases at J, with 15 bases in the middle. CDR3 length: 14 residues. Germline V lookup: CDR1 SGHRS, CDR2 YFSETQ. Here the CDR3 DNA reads TGCGCCAGCAGCCCAACCCGGCCCGGGTACGAGCAGTACTTC. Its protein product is CASSPTRPGYEQYF.

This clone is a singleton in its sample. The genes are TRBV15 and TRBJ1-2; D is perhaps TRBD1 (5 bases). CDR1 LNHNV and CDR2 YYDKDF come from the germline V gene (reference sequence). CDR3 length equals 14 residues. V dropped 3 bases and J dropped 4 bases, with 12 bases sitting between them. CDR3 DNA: TGTGCCACCAGCAGTCGGCAGGGCACCTATGGCTACACCTTC. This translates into CATSSRQGTYGYTF.